These 19 T cell receptor beta chains came from one sample sequenced in a study of cytomegalovirus exposure and HLA in healthy donors. 13 Jbeta primers and 60 Vbeta primers were used for the PCR. Here immunoSEQ multiplex PCR was the method, and the copy in TCRdb shows in-frame clones only, minus some. The sample contains about 80,000 clones, roughly three quarters of which appear only once. Sequencing input: PBMCs. The receptors were gathered from a woman between 50 and 59 years old in good health and CMV-seropositive.

The chain combines TRBV6-5 with TRBJ1-4; D remains unclear. There are 14 residues in the CDR3. Between the trimmed V and J ends, which lost 3 bases and 5 bases, there was a span of 10 bases. CDR1 and CDR2 (germline): MNHEY, SVGAGI. CDR3 nucleotide sequence: TGTGCCAGCAGTTATGCGGGTCTCAATGAAAAACTGTTTTTT. Translation: CASSYAGLNEKLFF.

This sequence joins TRBV25-1 and TRBJ1-1; D is ambiguous. This CDR3 spans 15 amino acids. V was clipped by 7 bases and J by 0 bases, with 15 bases between them. Germline-derived CDR1 and CDR2 are MGHDK and SYGVNS. CDR3 in amino acids: CASIQVGSLNTEAFF. The CDR3 nucleotides are TGTGCCAGCATTCAGGTTGGCAGCCTGAACACTGAAGCTTTCTTT.

This sequence joins TRBV6-5 and TRBJ1-5; D ambiguous. Between the trimmed V and J ends, which lost 6 bases and 4 bases, there was a span of 13 bases. The germline V gene encodes CDR1 MNHEY and CDR2 SVGAGI. CDR3 size: 14 residues. CDR3 in amino acids: CASRRPDGNQPQHF. The CDR3, as DNA: TGTGCCAGCAGACGTCCCGACGGGAATCAGCCCCAGCATTTT.

The gene calls are TRBV11-2 and TRBJ1-2, with D uncertain. This CDR3 is 13 amino acids long. V dropped 5 bases and J dropped 1 base, with 8 bases sitting between them. Germline V lookup: CDR1 SGHAT, CDR2 FQNNGV. The CDR3 reads CASSPTLNYGYTF. The DNA of the CDR3 is TGTGCCAGCAGCCCGACACTTAACTATGGCTACACCTTC.

This sequence joins TRBV7-9 and TRBJ1-1; D is ambiguous. The CDR3 runs 14 residues. Trimming stripped 1 base from V and 6 bases from J, with 12 bases between. Germline V CDR1 and CDR2: SEHNR, FQNEAQ (reference sequence). CDR3 DNA sequence: TGTGCCAGCAGCTTAGTCGGCAGGATCTCTGAAGCTTTCTTT. Translation gives CASSLVGRISEAFF.

V usage is TRBV7-8 and J usage is TRBJ2-7, with D possibly TRBD1 on 5 matching bases. V lost 5 bases, J lost 6 bases, and 14 bases lay in between. This CDR3 has 13 amino acids. Germline V gene sequence: CDR1 SGHVS, CDR2 FQNEAQ. The CDR3 nucleotides read TGTGCCAGCAGCCGGACACCATCAGGCGAGCAGTACTTC. Residues: CASSRTPSGEQYF.

This chain links TRBV11-2 with TRBJ1-3, with D tentatively TRBD1 (5 bases). Germline lookup yields CDR1 SGHAT and CDR2 FQNNGV. V lost 5 bases and J 0 bases, leaving 14 bases between the germline ends. The CDR3 loop spans 16 amino acids. CDR3 amino acids: CASSDMTVPSGNTIYF. The CDR3, as DNA: TGTGCCAGCAGCGACATGACAGTCCCCTCTGGAAACACCATATATTTT.

The V and J genes are TRBV4-1 and TRBJ2-6; a weak D match, TRBD1 (5 bases). Germline V gives CDR1 MGHRA, CDR2 YSYEKL. V was trimmed by 1 base and J by 0 bases, leaving 7 bases between them. The CDR3 spans 16 residues. CDR3 region: CASSQGQGSGANVLTF. The CDR3 DNA is TGCGCCAGCAGCCAAGGCCAGGGCTCTGGGGCCAACGTCCTGACTTTC.

This chain uses TRBV27 with TRBJ1-2; 9 nucleotides agree with TRBD1. The trim removed 4 bases at V and 7 bases at J, leaving 10 bases unmatched. The CDR3 length is 15 residues. Germline V CDR1 and CDR2: MNHEY, SMNVEV (reference sequence). The CDR3 here is CASSYETGGVGGYTF. The CDR3 nucleotides are TGTGCCAGCAGTTACGAAACAGGGGGCGTTGGTGGCTACACCTTC.

The chain links TRBV5-1 to TRBJ2-1; the D gene is possibly TRBD2 (7 bases). The germline V gene encodes CDR1 SGHRS and CDR2 YFSETQ. The CDR3 runs to 15 residues. Deletions cut 2 bases from V and 7 bases from J, with 16 bases between. The CDR3 is CASSFRGAVRNEQFF. In nucleotides, the CDR3 is TGCGCCAGCAGCTTTCGGGGGGCGGTGAGAAATGAGCAGTTCTTC.

The chain has TRBV18 and TRBJ1-3, with TRBD1 matching over 8 bases. The germline CDR1 and CDR2 sequences are KGHSH and LQKENI. V trimming: 5 bases; J trimming: 4 bases; junction bases outside the gene matches: 7. The CDR3 has 15 residues. CDR3 coding DNA: TGTGCCAGCTCAGTGGACAGGGTGGAAGGAAACACCATATATTTT. It codes for CASSVDRVEGNTIYF.

Of note for this clone: This sample includes further DNA sequences coding for the same CDR3. The genes are TRBV6-5 and TRBJ1-1; tentative D call: TRBD1 (5 bases). CDR3 length: 12 amino acids. V lost 6 bases and J lost 4, with 9 bases in between. CDR1 is MNHEY, CDR2 SVGAGI, per germline. DNA of the CDR3: TGTGCCAGCAGCCGGGGGGGCACTGAAGCTTTCTTT. Residues: CASSRGGTEAFF.

J is TRBJ2-3 and V is TRBV7-9, with D perhaps matching TRBD2 (6 bases). This CDR3 has 15 residues. V was pared by 4 bases and J by 4 bases, with 15 bases between. Germline lookup yields CDR1 SEHNR and CDR2 FQNEAQ (reference sequence). CDR3 in DNA: TGTGCCAGCAGCTCGATGCCTACGGGGGCAGATACGCAGTATTTT. Amino acid sequence: CASSSMPTGADTQYF.

This chain uses TRBV11-2 with TRBJ1-2, with D possibly matching TRBD1 (6 bases). Germline V gives CDR1 SGHAT, CDR2 FQNNGV. V gave up 5 bases and J gave up 8 bases, with 15 bases separating them. The CDR3 extends over 13 amino acids. The CDR3 loop is CASSRDQGSGYTF. CDR3 bases: TGTGCCAGCAGCCGCGACCAGGGGTCCGGCTACACCTTC.

The genes are TRBV5-1 and TRBJ1-1; D gene unclear. Germline loops: CDR1 SGHRS, CDR2 YFSETQ. CDR3 size: 13 residues. The V end was cut by 1 base, the J end by 0 bases, with 4 bases between. The chain's CDR3 is CASSLFMNTEAFF. The CDR3 region has the DNA TGCGCCAGCAGCTTGTTCATGAACACTGAAGCTTTCTTT.

The chain employs TRBV5-1 and TRBJ1-1, with unresolved D. The CDR3 runs to 15 residues. Germline loops: CDR1 SGHRS, CDR2 YFSETQ. With 3 bases removed from V and 5 bases from J, the gap between germline ends came to 17 bases. CDR3 amino acids: CASSYDFLSTTEAFF. The CDR3 DNA sequence: TGCGCCAGCAGCTACGACTTTCTCAGCACGACTGAAGCTTTCTTT. Supplemented by reference TRBV5-1 and TRBJ1-1, the full variable domain reads KAGVTQTPRYLIKTRGQQVTLSCSPISGHRSVSWYQQTPGQGLQFLFEYFSETQRNKGNFPGRFSGRQFSNSRSEMNVSTLELGDSALYLCASSYDFLSTTEAFFGQGTRLTVV.

The V gene is TRBV19, the J gene TRBJ2-3; 8 positions match TRBD1. CDR1 and CDR2 (germline): LNHDA, SQIVND (reference sequence). J was trimmed by 3 bases and V by 6 bases; bases with no gene match: 5. The CDR3 covers 14 residues. The CDR3 nucleotides read TGTGCCAGTAGCCGACAGGGGAGTACAGATACGCAGTATTTT. Translating gives CASSRQGSTDTQYF.

This chain joins TRBV7-2 and TRBJ2-6, with a tentative D call TRBD1 (5 bases). CDR1 and CDR2 (germline): SGHTA, FQGNSA. The CDR3 is made up of 16 amino acids. Trimming removed 2 bases at V and 1 base at J, with 9 bases between. The CDR3 coding sequence is TGTGCCAGCAGCTTACTTCCAGGGTCTGGGGCCAACGTCCTGACTTTC. Translation: CASSLLPGSGANVLTF.

Note on this clone: The junction does not match germline at one end; this may be a read error. The V and J genes are TRBV7-7 and TRBJ2-5; D is ambiguous. CDR3 length: 14 residues. CDR1 is SSHAT and CDR2 is FNYEAQ in the germline V gene (reference sequence). The DNA of the CDR3 is TGTGCTAGCAGCTTAACTGCCACGCAAGAGACCCAGTACTTC. Amino acid sequence: CASSLTATQETQYF.